The 4 T cell receptor beta chains below were found in one sample sequenced in a study of T-cell memory formation after mild COVID-19. One entry per CDR3 protein results from TCRdb running MiXCR on the 5' RACE reads. In the table there are around 510,000 distinct CDR3 sequences, roughly 22% of which are singletons. Specimen: PBMCs or a T cell subset sorted from them (not recorded which). The receptors here all came from an adult woman who had mild COVID-19 (a few samples of this study predate the infection). Cell type and time point are not known.

The rearrangement joins TRBV7-9 to TRBJ1-1; 7 positions match TRBD1. CDR1 is SEHNR, CDR2 FQNEAQ, per germline (reference sequence). Trimming took 5 bases from V and 0 from J; bases not matched to a gene: 6. This CDR3 comprises 15 residues. The CDR3 region has the DNA TGTGCCAGCAGCACCGCCGGGACAGTGAACACTGAAGCTTTCTTT. It encodes CASSTAGTVNTEAFF. The full variable domain, completed using reference TRBV7-9 and TRBJ1-1, is DTGVSQNPRHKITKRGQNVTFRCDPISEHNRLYWYRQTLGQGPEFLTYFQNEAQLEKSRLLSDRFSAERPKGSFSTLEIQRTEQGDSAMYLCASSTAGTVNTEAFFGQGTRLTVV.

CDR3 loop: CSASSTDRAIGAFF. CDR3 DNA sequence: TGCAGTGCTAGCTCCACGGACAGGGCGATAGGTGCTTTCTTT. V is TRBV20-1 and J is TRBJ1-1; 8 bases align to TRBD1. Losses at the gene ends were 3 bases for V and 11 bases for J; bases not matched to a gene: 14. The CDR3 is 14 residues long. Germline V lookup: CDR1 DFQATT, CDR2 SNEGSKA (reference sequence).

The chain is built from TRBV20-1 and TRBJ1-1; a weak D match, TRBD1 (6 bases). Germline-derived CDR1 and CDR2 are DFQATT and SNEGSKA (reference sequence). This CDR3 is 11 amino acids long. Trimming shortened V by 6 bases and J by 9 bases, and 14 bases separated the two germline ends. The CDR3 DNA follows: TGCAGTGCCCAGTCCGGACAGAAAGCTTTCTTT. It codes for CSAQSGQKAFF.

The J gene is TRBJ1-4, the V gene TRBV7-9; no firm D call. The germline gives CDR1 SEHNR, CDR2 FQNEAQ (reference sequence). Trimming left V 5 bases short and J 4 bases short, with 11 bases between. The CDR3 loop spans 14 amino acids. CDR3 sequence reads: CASSKGQSNEKLFF. DNA of the CDR3: TGTGCCAGCAGCAAAGGGCAGAGTAATGAAAAACTGTTTTTT.